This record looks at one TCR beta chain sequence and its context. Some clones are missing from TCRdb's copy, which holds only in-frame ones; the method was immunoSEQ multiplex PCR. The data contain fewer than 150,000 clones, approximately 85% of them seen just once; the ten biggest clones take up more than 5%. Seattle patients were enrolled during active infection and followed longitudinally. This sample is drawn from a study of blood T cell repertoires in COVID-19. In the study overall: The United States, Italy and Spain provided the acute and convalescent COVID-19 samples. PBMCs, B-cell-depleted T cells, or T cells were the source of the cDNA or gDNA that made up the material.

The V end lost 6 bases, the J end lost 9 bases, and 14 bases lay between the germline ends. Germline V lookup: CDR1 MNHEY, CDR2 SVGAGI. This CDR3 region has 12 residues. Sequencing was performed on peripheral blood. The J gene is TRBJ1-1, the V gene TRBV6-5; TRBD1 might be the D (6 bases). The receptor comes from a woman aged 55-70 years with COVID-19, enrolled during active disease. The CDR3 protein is CASSDYRAKAFF. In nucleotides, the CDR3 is TGTGCCAGCAGCGATTACAGGGCCAAAGCTTTCTTT.